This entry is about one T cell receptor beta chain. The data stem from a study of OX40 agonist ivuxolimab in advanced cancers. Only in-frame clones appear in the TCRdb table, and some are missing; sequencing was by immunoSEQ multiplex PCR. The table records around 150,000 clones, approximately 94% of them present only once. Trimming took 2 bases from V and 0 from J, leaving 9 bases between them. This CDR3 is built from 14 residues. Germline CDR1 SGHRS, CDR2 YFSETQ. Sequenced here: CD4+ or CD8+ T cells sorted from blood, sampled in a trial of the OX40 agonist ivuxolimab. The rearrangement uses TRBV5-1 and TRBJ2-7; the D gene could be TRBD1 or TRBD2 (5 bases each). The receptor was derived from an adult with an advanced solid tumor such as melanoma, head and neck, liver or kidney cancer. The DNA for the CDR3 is TGCGCCAGCAGCTTAATGGGGGACTCCTACGAGCAGTACTTC. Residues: CASSLMGDSYEQYF. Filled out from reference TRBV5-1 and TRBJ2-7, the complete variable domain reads KAGVTQTPRYLIKTRGQQVTLSCSPISGHRSVSWYQQTPGQGLQFLFEYFSETQRNKGNFPGRFSGRQFSNSRSEMNVSTLELGDSALYLCASSLMGDSYEQYFGPGTRLTVT.